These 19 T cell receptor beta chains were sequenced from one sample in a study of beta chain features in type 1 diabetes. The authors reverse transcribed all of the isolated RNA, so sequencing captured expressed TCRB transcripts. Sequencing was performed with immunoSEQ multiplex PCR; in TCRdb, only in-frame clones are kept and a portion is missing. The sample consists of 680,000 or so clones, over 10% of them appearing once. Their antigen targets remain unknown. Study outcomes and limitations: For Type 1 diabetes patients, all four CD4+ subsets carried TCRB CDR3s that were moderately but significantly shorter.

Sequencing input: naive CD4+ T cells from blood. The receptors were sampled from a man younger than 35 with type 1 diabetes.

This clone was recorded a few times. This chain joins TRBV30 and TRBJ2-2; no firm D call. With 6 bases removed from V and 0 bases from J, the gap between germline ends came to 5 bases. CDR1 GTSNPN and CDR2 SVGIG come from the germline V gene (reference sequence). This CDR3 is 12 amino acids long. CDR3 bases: TGTGCCTGCGGCCCGAACACCGGGGAGCTGTTTTTT. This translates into CACGPNTGELFF.

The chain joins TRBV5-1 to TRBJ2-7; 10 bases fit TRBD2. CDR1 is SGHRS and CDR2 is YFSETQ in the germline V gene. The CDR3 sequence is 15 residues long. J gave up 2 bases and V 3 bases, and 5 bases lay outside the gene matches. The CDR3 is CASSSSGGPTYEQYF. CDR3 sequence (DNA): TGCGCCAGCAGCTCTAGCGGGGGTCCGACCTACGAGCAGTACTTC. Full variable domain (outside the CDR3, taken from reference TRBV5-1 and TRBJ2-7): KAGVTQTPRYLIKTRGQQVTLSCSPISGHRSVSWYQQTPGQGLQFLFEYFSETQRNKGNFPGRFSGRQFSNSRSEMNVSTLELGDSALYLCASSSSGGPTYEQYFGPGTRLTVT.

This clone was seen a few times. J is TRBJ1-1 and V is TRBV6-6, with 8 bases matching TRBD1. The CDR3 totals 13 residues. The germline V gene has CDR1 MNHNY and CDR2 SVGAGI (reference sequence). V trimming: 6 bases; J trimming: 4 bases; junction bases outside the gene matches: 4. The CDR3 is CASRDRAGTEAFF. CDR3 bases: TGTGCCAGCAGGGACAGGGCGGGCACTGAAGCTTTCTTT.

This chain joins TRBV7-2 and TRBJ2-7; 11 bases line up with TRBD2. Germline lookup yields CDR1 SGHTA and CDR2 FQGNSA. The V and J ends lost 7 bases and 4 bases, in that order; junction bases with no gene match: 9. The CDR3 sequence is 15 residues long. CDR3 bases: TGTGCCAGCACCCGTAGCGGGGGGGTTCCTTACGAGCAGTACTTC. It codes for CASTRSGGVPYEQYF.

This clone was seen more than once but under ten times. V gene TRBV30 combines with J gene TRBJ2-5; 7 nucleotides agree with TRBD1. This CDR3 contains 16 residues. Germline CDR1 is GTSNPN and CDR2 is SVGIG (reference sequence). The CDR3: CARGPPAGGLGETQYF. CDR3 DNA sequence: TGTGCACGGGGACCTCCGGCAGGGGGTTTGGGAGAGACCCAGTACTTC.

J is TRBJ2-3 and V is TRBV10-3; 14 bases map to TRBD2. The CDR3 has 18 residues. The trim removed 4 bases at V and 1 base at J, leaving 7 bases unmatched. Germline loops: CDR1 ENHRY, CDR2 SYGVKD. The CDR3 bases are TGTGCCATCAGTGGACTAGGACTAGCGGGGGGAGGCACAGATACGCAGTATTTT. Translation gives CAISGLGLAGGGTDTQYF.

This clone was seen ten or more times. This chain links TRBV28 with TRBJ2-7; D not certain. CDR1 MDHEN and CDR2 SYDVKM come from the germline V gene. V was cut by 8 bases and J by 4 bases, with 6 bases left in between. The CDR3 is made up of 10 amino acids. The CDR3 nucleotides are TGTGCCAGCGGACGATACGAGCAGTACTTC. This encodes CASGRYEQYF. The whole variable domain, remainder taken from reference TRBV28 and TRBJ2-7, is DVKVTQSSRYLVKRTGEKVFLECVQDMDHENMFWYRQDPGLGLRLIYFSYDVKMKEKGDIPEGYSVSREKKERFSLILESASTNQTSMYLCASGRYEQYFGPGTRLTVT.

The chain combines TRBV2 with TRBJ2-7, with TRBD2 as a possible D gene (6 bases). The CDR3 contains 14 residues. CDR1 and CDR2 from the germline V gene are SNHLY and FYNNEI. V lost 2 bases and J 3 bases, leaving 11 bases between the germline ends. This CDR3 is CASSEILGGYEQYF. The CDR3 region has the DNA TGTGCCAGCAGTGAAATCCTGGGGGGCTACGAGCAGTACTTC.

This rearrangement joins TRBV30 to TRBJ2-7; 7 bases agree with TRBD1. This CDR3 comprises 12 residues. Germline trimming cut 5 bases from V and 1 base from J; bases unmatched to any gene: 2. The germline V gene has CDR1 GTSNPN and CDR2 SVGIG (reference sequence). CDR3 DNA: TGTGCCTGGGGGACAGAGTCCTACGAGCAGTACTTC. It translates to CAWGTESYEQYF.

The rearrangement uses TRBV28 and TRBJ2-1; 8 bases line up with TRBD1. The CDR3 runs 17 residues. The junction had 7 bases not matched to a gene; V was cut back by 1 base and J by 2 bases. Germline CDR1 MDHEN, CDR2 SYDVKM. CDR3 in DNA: TGTGCCAGCAGTTTATCCGGTTCAGGGGGCGCCTACAATGAGCAGTTCTTC. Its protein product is CASSLSGSGGAYNEQFF.

The CDR3 nucleotides read TGTGCCTGGTCAAAGGGGACATTTACCTACGAGCAGTACTTC. Its translation: CAWSKGTFTYEQYF. The genes are TRBV30 and TRBJ2-7, with D maybe TRBD1 (6 bases). Trimming removed 5 bases at V and 2 bases at J, with 16 bases between. Germline V gene sequence: CDR1 GTSNPN, CDR2 SVGIG (reference sequence). This CDR3 has 14 residues. The whole variable domain, remainder taken from reference TRBV30 and TRBJ2-7, is SQTIHQWPATLVQPVGSPLSLECTVEGTSNPNLYWYRQAAGRGLQLLFYSVGIGQISSEVPQNLSASRPQDRQFILSSKKLLLSDSGFYLCAWSKGTFTYEQYFGPGTRLTVT.

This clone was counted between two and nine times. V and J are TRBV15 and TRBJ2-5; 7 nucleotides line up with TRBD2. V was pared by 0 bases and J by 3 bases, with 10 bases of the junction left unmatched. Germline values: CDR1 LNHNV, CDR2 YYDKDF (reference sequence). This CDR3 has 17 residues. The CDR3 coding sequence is TGTGCCACCAGCAGAGATTTATCCATTGCGGGGGAAGAGACCCAGTACTTC. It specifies CATSRDLSIAGEETQYF.

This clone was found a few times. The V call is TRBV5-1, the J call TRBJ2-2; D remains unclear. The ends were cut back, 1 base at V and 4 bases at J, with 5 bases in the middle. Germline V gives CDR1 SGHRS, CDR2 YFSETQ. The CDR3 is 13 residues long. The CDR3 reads CASSLMSTGELFF. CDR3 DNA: TGCGCCAGCAGCTTGATGTCCACCGGGGAGCTGTTTTTT.

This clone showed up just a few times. The CDR3 is CSVTLGETQYF. CDR3 in DNA: TGCAGCGTTACTTTGGGAGAGACCCAGTACTTC. The chain has TRBV29-1 and TRBJ2-5; D remains ambiguous. Germline assignment: CDR1 SQVTM and CDR2 ANQGSEA. The CDR3 consists of 11 residues. Trimming cost V 5 bases and J 4 bases, with 8 bases left between them.

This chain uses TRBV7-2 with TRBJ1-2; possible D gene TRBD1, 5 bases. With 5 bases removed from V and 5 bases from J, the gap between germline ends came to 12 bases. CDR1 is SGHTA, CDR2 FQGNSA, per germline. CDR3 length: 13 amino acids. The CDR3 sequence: CASSRDSIYGYTF. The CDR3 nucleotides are TGTGCCAGCAGCCGAGACAGCATTTATGGCTACACCTTC.

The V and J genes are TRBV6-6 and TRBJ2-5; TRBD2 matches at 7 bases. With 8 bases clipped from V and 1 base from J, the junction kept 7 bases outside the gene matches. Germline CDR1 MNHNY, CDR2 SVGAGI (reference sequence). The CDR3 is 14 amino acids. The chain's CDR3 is CASQMGGSQETQYF. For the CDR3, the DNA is TGTGCCAGCCAAATGGGGGGGTCCCAAGAGACCCAGTACTTC.

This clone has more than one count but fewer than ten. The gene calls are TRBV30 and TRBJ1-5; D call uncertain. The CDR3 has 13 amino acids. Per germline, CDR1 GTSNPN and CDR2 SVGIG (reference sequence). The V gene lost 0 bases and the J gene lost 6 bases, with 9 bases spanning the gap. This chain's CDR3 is CAWSVNPGQPQHF. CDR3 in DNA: TGTGCCTGGAGTGTCAACCCAGGTCAGCCCCAGCATTTT.

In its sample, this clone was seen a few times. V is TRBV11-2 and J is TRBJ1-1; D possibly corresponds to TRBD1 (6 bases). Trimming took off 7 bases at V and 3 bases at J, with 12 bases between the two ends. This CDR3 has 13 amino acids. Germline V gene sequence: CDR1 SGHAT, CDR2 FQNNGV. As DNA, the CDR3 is TGTGCCAGCACGGGGGGCGCATACACTGAAGCTTTCTTT. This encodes CASTGGAYTEAFF.

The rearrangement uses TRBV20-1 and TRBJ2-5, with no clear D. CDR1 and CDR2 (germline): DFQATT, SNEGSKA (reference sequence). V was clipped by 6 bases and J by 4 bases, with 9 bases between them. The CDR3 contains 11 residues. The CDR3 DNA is TGCAGTGCCCAAAGATCAGAGACCCAGTACTTC. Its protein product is CSAQRSETQYF.